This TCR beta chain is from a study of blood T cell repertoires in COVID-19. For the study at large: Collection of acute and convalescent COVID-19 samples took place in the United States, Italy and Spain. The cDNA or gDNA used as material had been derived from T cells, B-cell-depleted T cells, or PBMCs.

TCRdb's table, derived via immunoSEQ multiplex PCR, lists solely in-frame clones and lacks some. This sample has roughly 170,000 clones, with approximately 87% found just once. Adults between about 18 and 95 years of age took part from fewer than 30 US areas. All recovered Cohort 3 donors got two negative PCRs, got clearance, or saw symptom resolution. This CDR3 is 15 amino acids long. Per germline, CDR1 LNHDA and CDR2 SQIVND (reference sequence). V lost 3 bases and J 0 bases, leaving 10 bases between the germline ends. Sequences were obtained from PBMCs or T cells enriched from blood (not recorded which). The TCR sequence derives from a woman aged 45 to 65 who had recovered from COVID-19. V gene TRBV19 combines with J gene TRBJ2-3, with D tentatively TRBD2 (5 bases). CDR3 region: CASSISGFSTDTQYF. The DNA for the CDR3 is TGTGCCAGTAGTATTTCGGGATTCAGCACAGATACGCAGTATTTT. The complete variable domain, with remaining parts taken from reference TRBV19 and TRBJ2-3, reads DGGITQSPKYLFRKEGQNVTLSCEQNLNHDAMYWYRQDPGQGLRLIYYSQIVNDFQKGDIAEGYSVSREKKESFPLTVTSAQKNPTAFYLCASSISGFSTDTQYFGPGTRLTVL.